Sequencing of this T cell receptor (beta chain) was carried out in a study of T cells expressing NK-cell markers. About this clonotype: Its antigen remains unidentified.

The CDR3 runs to 12 residues. CDR1 is MNHNS, CDR2 SASEGT, per germline. General study results and limits: These same clonotypes (in a few donors) also led the CD3+CD56-NKG2C+ fraction.

TCRdb derives one entry per CDR3 protein from the 5' RACE reads, leaving out DNA. The repertoire table contains 550,000 to 600,000 distinct CDR3 sequences. Sequencing used blood T cells: a sorted CD56 or NKG2C T cell subset, CD4+ or CD8+ T cells, or bulk PBMC T cells (not recorded which). This chain uses TRBV6-1 with TRBJ2-5; the TCRdb call, TRBD1, lacks DNA for checking. This receptor was identified in a man between 18 and 35 years old in good health. The CDR3 reads CASDGIWETQYF.